Listed below are T cell receptor beta chains from one sample, sequenced in a study of T-cell reconstitution after alpha-beta-depleted transplantation in children. TCRdb re-derived calls from the PCR reads in MiXCR, one entry per CDR3 protein. The sample contains fewer than 750,000 distinct CDR3 sequences, 20% to 25% of which appear only once. The source was PBMCs, mostly from graft donor cells, collected 360 days after TCRalphabeta/CD19-depleted stem cell transplant. The receptors stem from a boy under two years old who had a stem cell transplant for acute myeloid leukemia, so the T cells may come from the graft donor. Both conserved end residues are part of each CDR3. The order of the fields is J gene, clone size, V gene, CDR3 length, D gene, CDR3 protein, CDR3 DNA. D genes are given only for firm matches. Size is stated for part of the rows, as once, few or many counts, or as a class when the clone is expanded.

TRBJ2-5,few,TRBV12-3/TRBV12-4,17,TRBD2,CASTFYSGGQSQETQYF,TGTGCCAGCACCTTCTATAGCGGGGGGCAAAGCCAAGAGACCCAGTACTTC
TRBJ2-5,many,TRBV20-1,16,TRBD2,CSARTSGGFLQETQYF,TGCAGTGCCAGGACTAGCGGGGGGTTCCTCCAAGAGACCCAGTACTTC
TRBJ2-6,NA,TRBV4-1,19,TRBD1,CASSQEHDRAYAGANVLTF,TGCGCCAGCAGCCAGGAGCACGACAGGGCCTACGCTGGGGCCAACGTCCTGACTTTC
TRBJ1-1,few,TRBV28,15,NA,CASSFNTELLGEAFF,TGTGCCAGCAGTTTCAACACAGAACTTTTGGGTGAAGCTTTCTTT
TRBJ2-1,NA,TRBV6-1,15,NA,CASSDAGSSYNEQFF,TGTGCCAGCAGTGATGCAGGAAGCTCCTACAATGAGCAGTTCTTC
TRBJ2-7,many,TRBV7-9,15,TRBD1,CASSLAPGQPYEQYF,TGTGCCAGCAGCTTAGCGCCGGGACAGCCCTACGAGCAGTACTTC
TRBJ1-1,few,TRBV20-1,13,TRBD1,CSARAPGGSWAFF,TGCAGTGCTAGGGCCCCAGGGGGATCGTGGGCTTTCTTT
TRBJ2-1,NA,TRBV5-1,12,TRBD1,CATGQGRDEQFF,TGCGCCACAGGACAGGGAAGGGATGAGCAGTTCTTC
TRBJ2-2,many,TRBV20-1,14,TRBD1,CSALDREGAGELFF,TGCAGTGCCCTCGACAGGGAAGGAGCCGGGGAGCTGTTTTTT
TRBJ2-1,many,TRBV14,15,NA,CASSQDWISYNEQFF,TGTGCCAGCAGCCAAGATTGGATCTCCTACAATGAGCAGTTCTTC
TRBJ2-2,NA,TRBV7-7,13,NA,CASSSRSPRELFF,TGTGCCAGCAGCTCCCGTTCGCCGAGGGAGCTGTTTTTT
TRBJ2-1,NA,TRBV9,16,NA,CASSVDQGPYYNEQFF,TGTGCCAGCAGCGTAGATCAGGGCCCGTACTACAATGAGCAGTTCTTC
TRBJ2-2,NA,TRBV29-1,11,TRBD1,CSAYRGGELFF,TGCAGCGCCTACAGGGGAGGGGAGCTGTTTTTT
TRBJ1-1,many,TRBV10-3,15,NA,CAISDPGEVNTEAFF,TGTGCCATCAGTGACCCGGGGGAAGTGAACACTGAAGCTTTCTTT
TRBJ2-1,few,TRBV20-1,14,TRBD2,CSAHFAGGYNEQFF,TGCAGTGCCCATTTCGCGGGGGGGTACAATGAGCAGTTCTTC
TRBJ2-3,NA,TRBV4-3,16,NA,CASSQGGLPNTDTQYF,TGCGCCAGCAGCCAAGGAGGGTTGCCAAACACAGATACGCAGTATTTT
TRBJ2-5,NA,TRBV11-2,20,TRBD2,CASSEGRGLAGTVGRETQYF,TGTGCCAGCAGCGAAGGCCGGGGGCTAGCGGGTACCGTGGGCAGGGAGACCCAGTACTTC
TRBJ2-4,many,TRBV10-3,13,TRBD1,CAIRPQGVDIQYF,TGTGCCATCAGGCCACAGGGGGTGGACATTCAGTACTTC
TRBJ2-4,NA,TRBV20-1,15,TRBD2,CSASPVTGEGNIQYF,TGCAGTGCTAGCCCCGTGACGGGGGAGGGAAACATTCAGTACTTC
TRBJ2-1,NA,TRBV7-9,13,NA,CASSLDRIHEQFF,TGTGCCAGCAGCCTCGACAGGATCCATGAGCAGTTCTTC
TRBJ2-7,NA,TRBV6-1,16,NA,CASTPRQGTYSYEQYF,TGTGCCAGCACCCCCCGGCAGGGGACTTACTCCTACGAGCAGTACTTC
TRBJ2-5,many,TRBV29-1,13,NA,CRHSGASQETQYF,TGCAGGCACAGCGGAGCCTCCCAAGAGACCCAGTACTTC